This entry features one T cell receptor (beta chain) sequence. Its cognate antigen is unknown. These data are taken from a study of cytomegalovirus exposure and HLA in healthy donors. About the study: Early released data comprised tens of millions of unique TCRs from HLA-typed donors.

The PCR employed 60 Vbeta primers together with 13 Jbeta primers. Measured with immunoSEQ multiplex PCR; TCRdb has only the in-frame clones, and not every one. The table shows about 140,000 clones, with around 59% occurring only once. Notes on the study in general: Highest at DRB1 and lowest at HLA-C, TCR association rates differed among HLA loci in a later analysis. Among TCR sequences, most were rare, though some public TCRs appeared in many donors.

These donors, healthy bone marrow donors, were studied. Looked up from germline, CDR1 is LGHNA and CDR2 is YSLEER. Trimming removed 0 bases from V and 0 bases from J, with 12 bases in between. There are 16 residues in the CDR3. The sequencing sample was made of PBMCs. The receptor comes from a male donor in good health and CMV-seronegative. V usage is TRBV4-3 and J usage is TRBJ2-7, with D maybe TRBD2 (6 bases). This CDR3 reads CASSQDRASDSYEQYF. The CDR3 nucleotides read TGCGCCAGCAGCCAAGATAGGGCTAGCGACTCCTACGAGCAGTACTTC.